A single sample gave rise to the 10 T cell receptor beta chains below, sequenced in a study of T-cell reconstitution after alpha-beta-depleted transplantation in children. For TCRbeta, the library was prepared with unique molecular identifiers. TCRdb re-called the PCR reads with MiXCR, one entry per CDR3 protein. The table shows approximately 520,000 distinct CDR3 sequences, with more than 9.5% occurring only once. The sequencing used PBMCs, mostly from graft donor cells, collected 180 days after TCRalphabeta/CD19-depleted stem cell transplant. These receptors originate from a female patient aged 2-10 years who had a stem cell transplant for aplastic anemia, so the T cells may come from the graft donor.

A few counts support this clonotype. The V and J genes are TRBV5-1 and TRBJ2-7; perhaps TRBD1 as D (5 bases). V was clipped by 0 bases and J by 6 bases, with 7 bases between them. In germline, CDR1 is SGHRS, CDR2 YFSETQ. The CDR3 totals 12 residues. CDR3 nucleotide sequence: TGCGCCAGCAGCTTGGGGGGCGCCGAGCAGTACTTC. Amino acid sequence: CASSLGGAEQYF.

The V gene is TRBV11-2, the J gene TRBJ1-4; no reliable D call. The V gene lost 0 bases and the J gene lost 16 bases, with 21 bases spanning the gap. The CDR3 is 15 amino acids. Germline V lookup: CDR1 SGHAT, CDR2 FQNNGV. CDR3 sequence: CASSLDAQGPRFEFF. The CDR3 nucleotides read TGTGCCAGCAGCTTAGACGCTCAAGGGCCCCGTTTCGAGTTTTTT.

This clonotype was seen a few times. This chain links TRBV7-6 with TRBJ1-1; D may be TRBD1 (6 bases). The CDR3 is 13 amino acids. Between the trimmed V and J ends, which lost 5 bases and 13 bases, there was a span of 20 bases. The germline gives CDR1 SGHVS, CDR2 FNYEAQ. The CDR3 nucleotides read TGTGCCAGCAGCCCTCGCATACAGGGAAGGGGTTTCTTT. Its protein is CASSPRIQGRGFF.

This chain uses TRBV4-1 with TRBJ1-1; 7 positions match TRBD1. The junction had 6 bases not matched to a gene; V was cut back by 1 base and J by 1 base. The CDR3 has 16 amino acids. Germline V gene lookup returns CDR1 MGHRA and CDR2 YSYEKL. In nucleotides, the CDR3 is TGCGCCAGCAGCCAAGGGGACAGAGGGGGGAACACTGAAGCTTTCTTT. Protein: CASSQGDRGGNTEAFF.

This clonotype has just a few counts. The rearrangement joins TRBV29-1 to TRBJ1-1; D is unclear. The CDR3 has 13 amino acids. Per germline, CDR1 SQVTM and CDR2 ANQGSEA. Trimming removed 6 bases at V and 1 base at J, with 12 bases between. The chain's CDR3 is CSVGPGRNTEAFF. Here the CDR3 DNA reads TGCAGCGTAGGGCCGGGAAGGAACACTGAAGCTTTCTTT.

The rearrangement joins TRBV6-2 or TRBV6-3 to TRBJ2-1, with 8 nucleotides matching TRBD1. The germline gives CDR1 MNHEY, CDR2 SVGEGT. V was clipped by 6 bases and J by 6 bases; unmatched bases: 13. The CDR3 runs 16 residues. Written as DNA, the CDR3 is TGTGCCAGCAGCCGGACAGGGAAGAGGGTCATCAATGAGCAGTTCTTC. It is translated as CASSRTGKRVINEQFF.

Ten or more counts support this clonotype. This chain links TRBV10-3 with TRBJ2-7; TRBD1 might be the D (6 bases). The length of the CDR3 is 12 residues. The germline CDR1 and CDR2 sequences are ENHRY and SYGVKD. V was clipped by 3 bases and J by 8 bases, with 11 bases between them. The CDR3 coding sequence is TGTGCCATCAGTGATGGGGGCTCGAAGCAGTACTTC. Encoded protein: CAISDGGSKQYF.

This clonotype was seen a few times. The J gene is TRBJ1-2, the V gene TRBV29-1, with a weak D call TRBD1 (5 bases). This CDR3 has 13 amino acids. Per germline, CDR1 SQVTM and CDR2 ANQGSEA. V lost 7 bases and J lost 2, with 14 bases in between. The CDR3 sequence is CSAGKGPNYGYTF. CDR3 DNA: TGCAGCGCCGGGAAGGGGCCAAACTATGGCTACACCTTC. The entire variable domain, with the rest obtained from reference TRBV29-1 and TRBJ1-2, is as follows: SAVISQKPSRDICQRGTSLTIQCQVDSQVTMMFWYRQQPGQSLTLIATANQGSEATYESGFVIDKFPISRPNLTFSTLTVSNMSPEDSSIYLCSAGKGPNYGYTFGSGTRLTVV.

This clonotype was observed a handful of times. The chain links TRBV7-2 to TRBJ2-1, with 7 bases that match TRBD1. Per germline, CDR1 SGHTA and CDR2 FQGNSA. The J segment lost 9 bases and the V segment lost 7 bases, leaving 9 bases of the junction unmatched. The CDR3 consists of 13 residues. CDR3 in amino acids: CASKSLGGIEQFF. The CDR3 coding sequence is TGTGCCAGCAAGTCCTTAGGGGGCATTGAGCAGTTCTTC.

There are many counts of this clonotype. This chain joins TRBV7-9 and TRBJ2-4; TRBD1 is a possible D gene (7 bases). CDR3 size: 15 residues. V gave up 4 bases and J gave up 7 bases, with 17 bases separating them. From germline, CDR1 is SEHNR and CDR2 FQNEAQ (reference sequence). CDR3 sequence: CASSSFTGEANIQYF. CDR3 nucleotides: TGTGCCAGCAGCTCCTTTACAGGGGAGGCGAACATTCAGTACTTC.